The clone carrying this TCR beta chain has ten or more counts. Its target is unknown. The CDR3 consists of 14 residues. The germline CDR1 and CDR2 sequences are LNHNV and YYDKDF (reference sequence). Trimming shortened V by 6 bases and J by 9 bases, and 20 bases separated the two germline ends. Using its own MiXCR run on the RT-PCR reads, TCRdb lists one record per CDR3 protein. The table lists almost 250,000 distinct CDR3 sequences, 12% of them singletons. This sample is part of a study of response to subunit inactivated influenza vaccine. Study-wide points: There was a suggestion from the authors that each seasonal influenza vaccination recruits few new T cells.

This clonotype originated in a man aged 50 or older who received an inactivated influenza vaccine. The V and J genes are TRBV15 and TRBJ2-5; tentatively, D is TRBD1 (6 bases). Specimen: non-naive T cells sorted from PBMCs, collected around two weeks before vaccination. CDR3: CATSPGRGQRAQYF. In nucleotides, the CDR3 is TGTGCCACCAGTCCGGGTCGGGGACAAAGGGCCCAGTACTTC.